This passage covers 20 T cell receptor beta chains from one sample sequenced in a study of multiple sclerosis patients with progressive multifocal leukoencephalopathy. TCRdb's copy holds only in-frame clones and misses some; the assay was immunoSEQ multiplex PCR. The sample lists tens of thousands of clones, around 85% occurring once. The time point was: time of PML onset. Sequenced material: PBMCs, taken from a patient treated with natalizumab. The receptors stem from a woman under 40 with progressive multifocal leukoencephalopathy.

This chain joins TRBV5-1 and TRBJ1-1; D not resolved. This CDR3 contains 16 residues. V was cut by 0 bases and J by 0 bases, with 12 bases left in between. Germline lookup yields CDR1 SGHRS and CDR2 YFSETQ. Here the CDR3 reads CASSLEAPEVNTEAFF. The CDR3 region has the DNA TGCGCCAGCAGCTTGGAGGCTCCGGAGGTGAACACTGAAGCTTTCTTT.

The CDR3 bases are TGTGCCAGCAGCCTTCACCTACAGGGGGCTGGTTCACCCCTCCACTTT. It encodes CASSLHLQGAGSPLHF. The chain employs TRBV7-2 and TRBJ1-6, with 9 bases fitting TRBD1. This CDR3 region has 16 residues. Germline assignment: CDR1 SGHTA and CDR2 FQGNSA. With V trimmed by 5 bases and J by 9 bases, 11 bases remained unmatched.

In regard to this clone: This same CDR3 is encoded by further DNA sequences in the sample. V usage is TRBV4-2 and J usage is TRBJ2-3; 9 nucleotides match TRBD2. Germline values: CDR1 LGHNA, CDR2 YNFKEQ. The V gene end was trimmed by 0 bases and the J gene end by 0 bases; junction bases not matched to a gene: 16. This CDR3 spans 21 amino acids. DNA for the CDR3: TGTGCCAGCAGCCAAGATAGCGGTGGCGGGGGGGCGGCATTAAGCACAGATACGCAGTATTTT. Translation: CASSQDSGGGGAALSTDTQYF.

The chain links TRBV28 to TRBJ2-7; D is possibly TRBD2 (5 bases). The germline V gene encodes CDR1 MDHEN and CDR2 SYDVKM. The CDR3 covers 10 residues. Trimming cost V 8 bases and J 4 bases, with 6 bases left between them. CDR3 DNA sequence: TGTGCCAGCGGCGGGTACGAGCAGTACTTC. Its protein product is CASGGYEQYF.

This clone was seen just once. V is TRBV18 and J is TRBJ2-7; the D gene is possibly TRBD1 (6 bases). This CDR3 has 17 residues. The ends were cut back, 3 bases at V and 0 bases at J, with 18 bases in the middle. Germline V CDR1 and CDR2: KGHSH, LQKENI. The CDR3 DNA reads TGTGCCAGCTCACCTTACGTACTGGGGGCGAGCTCCTACGAGCAGTACTTC. This codes for CASSPYVLGASSYEQYF. Together with reference TRBV18 and TRBJ2-7, the CDR3 gives the full variable domain: NAGVMQNPRHLVRRRGQEARLRCSPMKGHSHVYWYRQLPEEGLKFMVYLQKENIIDESGMPKERFSAEFPKEGPSILRIQQVVRGDSAAYFCASSPYVLGASSYEQYFGPGTRLTVT.

The genes are TRBV15 and TRBJ2-3; 8 nucleotides line up with TRBD2. Germline trimming cut 3 bases from V and 4 bases from J; bases unmatched to any gene: 9. Germline CDR1 reads LNHNV; CDR2 reads YYDKDF (reference sequence). This CDR3 comprises 16 residues. Here the CDR3 reads CATSRVSGARADTQYF. CDR3 in DNA: TGTGCCACCAGCAGGGTTAGCGGGGCCCGCGCAGATACGCAGTATTTT. Combining the CDR3 with reference TRBV15 and TRBJ2-3 gives the whole variable domain DAMVIQNPRYQVTQFGKPVTLSCSQTLNHNVMYWYQQKSSQAPKLLFHYYDKDFNNEADTPDNFQSRRPNTSFCFLDIRSPGLGDTAMYLCATSRVSGARADTQYFGPGTRLTVL.

The chain uses TRBV28 and TRBJ2-7; tentative D call: TRBD2 (6 bases). Germline assignment: CDR1 MDHEN and CDR2 SYDVKM. Trimming removed 3 bases at V and 2 bases at J, with 11 bases between. This CDR3 is 14 amino acids long. This chain's CDR3 is CASSLGTGAYEQYF. CDR3 DNA sequence: TGTGCCAGCAGTTTGGGGACGGGAGCCTACGAGCAGTACTTC. Complete variable domain (other parts from reference TRBV28 and TRBJ2-7): DVKVTQSSRYLVKRTGEKVFLECVQDMDHENMFWYRQDPGLGLRLIYFSYDVKMKEKGDIPEGYSVSREKKERFSLILESASTNQTSMYLCASSLGTGAYEQYFGPGTRLTVT.

V gene TRBV5-4 combines with J gene TRBJ2-7; 7 nucleotides match TRBD2. There are 13 residues in the CDR3. The V segment lost 2 bases and the J segment 4 bases; nucleotides outside the gene matches: 3. Germline V CDR1 and CDR2: SGHNT, YYREEE (reference sequence). CDR3 DNA: TGTGCCAGCAGCTTCGGGAGGAGTTACGAGCAGTACTTC. Its translation: CASSFGRSYEQYF. Variable domain in full (rest from reference TRBV5-4 and TRBJ2-7): ETGVTQSPTHLIKTRGQQVTLRCSSQSGHNTVSWYQQALGQGPQFIFQYYREEENGRGNFPPRFSGLQFPNYSSELNVNALELDDSALYLCASSFGRSYEQYFGPGTRLTVT.

The chain joins TRBV5-1 to TRBJ2-6, with unresolved D. The CDR3 has 15 amino acids. The V end lost 1 base, the J end lost 1 base, and 6 bases lay between the germline ends. The germline V gene encodes CDR1 SGHRS and CDR2 YFSETQ. The DNA of the CDR3 is TGCGCCAGCAGCTTGCTCGGTTCTGGGGCCAACGTCCTGACTTTC. Its translation: CASSLLGSGANVLTF. Based on the CDR3 plus reference TRBV5-1 and TRBJ2-6, the full variable domain is KAGVTQTPRYLIKTRGQQVTLSCSPISGHRSVSWYQQTPGQGLQFLFEYFSETQRNKGNFPGRFSGRQFSNSRSEMNVSTLELGDSALYLCASSLLGSGANVLTFGAGSRLTVL.

The V and J genes are TRBV2 and TRBJ2-5, with D perhaps given as TRBD1 or TRBD2 (6 bases each). Germline V gene lookup returns CDR1 SNHLY and CDR2 FYNNEI. Trimming removed 6 bases from V and 5 bases from J, with 16 bases in between. The CDR3 spans 14 residues. The CDR3 region is CASRGSTGRETQYF. The CDR3 DNA follows: TGTGCCAGCAGGGGATCTACAGGGAGGGAGACCCAGTACTTC. Full variable domain (rest looked up from reference TRBV2 and TRBJ2-5): EPEVTQTPSHQVTQMGQEVILRCVPISNHLYFYWYRQILGQKVEFLVSFYNNEISEKSEIFDDQFSVERPDGSNFTLKIRSTKLEDSAMYFCASRGSTGRETQYFGPGTRLLVL.

The chain uses TRBV2 and TRBJ1-1, with TRBD1 identical over 11 bases. V lost 11 bases, J lost 5 bases, and 1 base stayed unmatched. This CDR3 has 11 amino acids. Germline V gene data show CDR1 as SNHLY and CDR2 as FYNNEI. The CDR3 DNA reads TGTGCCGGACAGGGGGCAACTGAAGCTTTCTTT. Translated, it gives CAGQGATEAFF.

Notes on this clone: This same CDR3 is encoded by further DNA sequences in the sample. The CDR3 sequence: CASSLRRLNTEAFF. The CDR3 nucleotides read TGTGCCAGCAGTCTCCGTAGGCTGAACACTGAAGCTTTCTTT. The gene calls are TRBV28 and TRBJ1-1; no reliable D call. CDR3 size: 14 residues. Germline V lookup: CDR1 MDHEN, CDR2 SYDVKM. The V gene lost 5 bases and the J gene lost 0 bases, with 10 bases spanning the gap.

This chain uses TRBV7-2 with TRBJ2-1; 11 nucleotides align to TRBD2. This CDR3 comprises 16 residues. Looked up from germline, CDR1 is SGHTA and CDR2 is FQGNSA. The J segment lost 6 bases and the V segment lost 3 bases, leaving 7 bases of the junction unmatched. The CDR3 DNA reads TGTGCCAGCAGCTTCGGGACCGGGACTAGCGGCAATGAGCAGTTCTTC. Amino acids: CASSFGTGTSGNEQFF.

This clone was found once. The germline gene is not matched at one end of the junction; a read error may be the cause. The V call is TRBV11-3, the J call TRBJ2-2; D may be TRBD1 (5 bases). The germline CDR1 and CDR2 sequences are SGHNT and YENEEA. CDR3 size: 14 residues. The CDR3 DNA follows: TGTGCCAGCAGCCTAGATACCAGGGCCGGGGAGCTGTTTTTT. Protein product: CASSLDTRAGELFF.

V is TRBV6-1 and J is TRBJ2-7; 7 bases align to TRBD2. Germline trimming cut 1 base from V and 12 bases from J; bases unmatched to any gene: 6. The germline V gene has CDR1 MNHNS and CDR2 SASEGT. This CDR3 has 12 residues. The CDR3 coding sequence is TGTGCCAGCAGTGAAGAGGGACTACTACTGTACTTC. This sequence encodes CASSEEGLLLYF.

The chain couples TRBV28 to TRBJ2-1, with 7 positions matching TRBD2. The CDR3 runs 17 residues. In germline, CDR1 is MDHEN, CDR2 SYDVKM. V lost 3 bases to trimming and J lost 0 bases; unmatched junction nucleotides: 8. Here the CDR3 DNA reads TGTGCCAGCAGTTTGCGGGGGTTCACGGGCTCCTACAATGAGCAGTTCTTC. As protein: CASSLRGFTGSYNEQFF.

V usage is TRBV15 and J usage is TRBJ1-1; TRBD1 matches 7 bases. CDR3 length: 17 residues. The germline gives CDR1 LNHNV, CDR2 YYDKDF (reference sequence). The trim removed 2 bases at V and 1 base at J, leaving 10 bases unmatched. CDR3 loop: CATSRPAGTAGNTEAFF. In nucleotides, the CDR3 is TGTGCCACCAGCAGACCGGCGGGGACAGCGGGGAACACTGAAGCTTTCTTT.

V gene TRBV11-1 combines with J gene TRBJ2-7, with unresolved D. CDR1 is SGHAT, CDR2 FQDESV, per germline (reference sequence). The CDR3 extends over 14 amino acids. V lost 0 bases and J 3 bases, leaving 9 bases between the germline ends. DNA for the CDR3: TGTGCCAGCAGCTTAGCAGGTTCTCGCTACGAGCAGTACTTC. This codes for CASSLAGSRYEQYF.

This chain links TRBV9 with TRBJ2-7, with TRBD2 matching over 10 bases. V lost 4 bases and J lost 0; bases outside the gene matches: 4. The CDR3 is 15 residues long. The germline V gene encodes CDR1 SGDLS and CDR2 YYNGEE. CDR3 in amino acids: CASSPLAGNSYEQYF. In DNA, the CDR3 is TGTGCCAGCAGCCCACTAGCGGGGAACTCCTACGAGCAGTACTTC.

The chain is built from TRBV2 and TRBJ2-7, with D unresolved. Germline CDR1 reads SNHLY; CDR2 reads FYNNEI. The CDR3 extends over 12 amino acids. Trimming took off 5 bases at V and 2 bases at J, with 7 bases between the two ends. The CDR3 nucleotides read TGTGCCAGCAGTACTGACACCTACGAGCAGTACTTC. Its protein product is CASSTDTYEQYF.